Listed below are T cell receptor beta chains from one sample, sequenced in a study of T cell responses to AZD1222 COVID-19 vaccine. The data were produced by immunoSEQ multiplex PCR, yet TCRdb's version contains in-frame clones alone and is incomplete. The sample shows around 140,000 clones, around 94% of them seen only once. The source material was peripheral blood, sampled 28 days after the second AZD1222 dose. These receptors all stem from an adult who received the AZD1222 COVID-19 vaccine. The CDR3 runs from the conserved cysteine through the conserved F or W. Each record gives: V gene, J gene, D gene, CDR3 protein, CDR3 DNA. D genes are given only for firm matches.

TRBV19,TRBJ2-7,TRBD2,CASSMWLAGDEQYF,TGTGCCAGTAGTATGTGGCTAGCGGGGGACGAGCAGTACTTC
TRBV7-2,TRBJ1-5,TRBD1,CASSPGGDGVNQPQHF,TGTGCCAGCAGCCCAGGGGGTGACGGTGTCAATCAGCCCCAGCATTTT
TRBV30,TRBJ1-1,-,CAWRLSGEAAFF,TGTGCCTGGAGACTCAGCGGCGAAGCGGCTTTCTTT
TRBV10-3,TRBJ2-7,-,CAIRAGDEQYF,TGTGCCATCAGGGCAGGCGACGAGCAGTACTTC
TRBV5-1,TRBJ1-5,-,CASSGGPRKLQPQHF,TGCGCCAGCAGCGGGGGCCCGCGCAAACTACAGCCCCAGCATTTT
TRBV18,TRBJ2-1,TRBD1,CASSLYLGDRRHEQFF,TGTGCCAGCTCCCTCTACCTAGGGGACAGACGTCATGAGCAGTTCTTC
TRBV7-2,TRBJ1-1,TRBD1,CASSYGTGAANTEAFF,TGTGCCAGCAGCTATGGGACAGGGGCCGCCAACACTGAAGCTTTCTTT
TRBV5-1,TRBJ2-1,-,CASSLDPNPGNEQFF,TGCGCCAGCAGCTTGGACCCCAACCCGGGCAATGAGCAGTTCTTC
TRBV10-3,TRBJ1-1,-,CAISEMGERGEAFF,TGTGCCATCAGTGAGATGGGAGAACGGGGTGAAGCTTTCTTT
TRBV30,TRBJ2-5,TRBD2,CAWSKTGGGLETQYF,TGTGCCTGGAGTAAGACTGGCGGGGGGCTTGAGACCCAGTACTTC
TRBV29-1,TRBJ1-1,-,CSAGVQGNTEAFF,TGCAGCGCAGGGGTACAGGGGAACACTGAAGCTTTCTTT
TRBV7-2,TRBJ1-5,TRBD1,CASSLTGGLQPQHF,TGTGCCAGCAGCCTGACAGGGGGGTTACAGCCCCAGCATTTT
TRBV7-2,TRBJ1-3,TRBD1,CASSQGGNSGNTIYF,TGTGCCAGCAGCCAGGGGGGCAACTCTGGAAACACCATATATTTT
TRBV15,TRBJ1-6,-,CATSRDRLRFYYEGIDNSPLHF,TGTGCCACCAGCAGAGATCGACTTAGGTTTTACTACGAGGGGATTGATAATTCACCCCTCCACTTT
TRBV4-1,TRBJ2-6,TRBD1,CASSHPLPGQGASGANVLTF,TGCGCCAGCAGCCATCCCTTACCGGGACAGGGGGCTTCTGGGGCCAACGTCCTGACTTTC
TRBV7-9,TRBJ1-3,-,CASSLSGYLRLTGNTIYF,TGTGCCAGCAGCTTATCGGGATATCTTCGATTAACTGGAAACACCATATATTTT
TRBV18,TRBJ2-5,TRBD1,CASSPRTGGTQYF,TGTGCCAGCTCACCAAGGACAGGCGGGACCCAGTACTTC
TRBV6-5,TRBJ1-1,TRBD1,CASSPQEGANTEAFF,TGTGCCAGCAGCCCCCAGGAGGGGGCGAACACTGAAGCTTTCTTT
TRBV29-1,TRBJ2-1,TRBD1,CSAGQGAYNEQFF,TGCAGCGCGGGACAGGGGGCGTACAATGAGCAGTTCTTC